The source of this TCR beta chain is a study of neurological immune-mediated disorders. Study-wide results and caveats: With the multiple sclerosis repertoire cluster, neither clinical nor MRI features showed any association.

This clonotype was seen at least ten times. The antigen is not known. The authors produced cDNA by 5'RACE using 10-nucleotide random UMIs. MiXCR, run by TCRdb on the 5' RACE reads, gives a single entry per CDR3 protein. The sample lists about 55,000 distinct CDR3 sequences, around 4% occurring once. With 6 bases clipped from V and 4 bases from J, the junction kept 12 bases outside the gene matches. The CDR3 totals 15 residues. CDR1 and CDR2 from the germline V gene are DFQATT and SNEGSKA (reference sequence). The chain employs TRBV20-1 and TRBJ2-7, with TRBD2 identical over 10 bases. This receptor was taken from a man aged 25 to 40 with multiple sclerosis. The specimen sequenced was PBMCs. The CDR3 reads CSAPLGIAGGYEQYF. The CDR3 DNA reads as TGCAGTGCCCCCCTAGGGATAGCGGGAGGTTACGAGCAGTACTTC.